Presented here are 30 T cell receptor beta chains from one specimen sequenced in a study of PD-1 blockade in classical Hodgkin lymphoma. TCRdb's copy holds only in-frame clones and misses some; the assay was immunoSEQ multiplex PCR. Of about 110,000 clones listed, 70% to 90% are singletons. Relapse was seen in all patients after autologous stem cell transplantation, and brentuximab vedotin exposure was variable. The sample was peripheral blood mononuclear cells (PBMCs), taken before the second cycle of nivolumab. Receptor source: a human donor with classical Hodgkin lymphoma.

The chain has TRBV6-1 and TRBJ2-7; 10 bases line up with TRBD1. Unmatched junction bases numbered 5, after V lost 2 bases and J lost 7 bases. This CDR3 is 14 amino acids long. Germline V gene sequence: CDR1 MNHNS, CDR2 SASEGT. The CDR3 coding sequence is TGTGCCAGCAGTGAAACCGGGACAGGGGTTGAGCAGTACTTC. Translated: CASSETGTGVEQYF.

V usage is TRBV30 and J usage is TRBJ2-6; D is uncertain. This CDR3 spans 14 amino acids. Trimming pared 1 base from V and 2 bases from J, leaving 6 bases between. Germline V lookup: CDR1 GTSNPN, CDR2 SVGIG (reference sequence). CDR3 nucleotide sequence: TGTGCCTGGAGTGGAGGAGCTGGGGCCAACGTCCTGACTTTC. Its protein is CAWSGGAGANVLTF. Complete variable domain (other parts from reference TRBV30 and TRBJ2-6): SQTIHQWPATLVQPVGSPLSLECTVEGTSNPNLYWYRQAAGRGLQLLFYSVGIGQISSEVPQNLSASRPQDRQFILSSKKLLLSDSGFYLCAWSGGAGANVLTFGAGSRLTVL.

The V gene is TRBV6-1, the J gene TRBJ2-7; 7 bases agree with TRBD1. This CDR3 is 17 amino acids long. Germline V gives CDR1 MNHNS, CDR2 SASEGT. The trim removed 4 bases at V and 3 bases at J, leaving 15 bases unmatched. This CDR3 reads CASSGIGTGAFHYEQYF. CDR3 sequence (DNA): TGTGCCAGCAGTGGGATAGGAACAGGGGCTTTTCACTACGAGCAGTACTTC.

The chain links TRBV27 to TRBJ1-4; D is possibly TRBD1 (5 bases). Trimming shortened V by 6 bases and J by 8 bases, and 16 bases separated the two germline ends. From germline, CDR1 is MNHEY and CDR2 SMNVEV (reference sequence). The CDR3 has 14 amino acids. This CDR3 is CASRAWDGEEKLFF. The CDR3 DNA reads TGTGCCAGCAGAGCCTGGGACGGGGAGGAAAAACTGTTTTTT.

The genes are TRBV27 and TRBJ2-7; D possibly corresponds to TRBD2 (6 bases). The CDR3 length is 13 residues. Trimming shortened V by 3 bases and J by 5 bases, and 11 bases separated the two germline ends. Per the germline V gene, CDR1 is MNHEY and CDR2 is SMNVEV (reference sequence). As DNA, the CDR3 is TGTGCCAGCAGTTTTGGGGGAGGCCACGAGCAGTACTTC. It translates to CASSFGGGHEQYF.

This rearrangement joins TRBV5-6 to TRBJ1-2; unclear D gene. CDR1 and CDR2 (germline): SGHDT, YYEEEE. There are 16 residues in the CDR3. The ends were cut back, 1 base at V and 8 bases at J, with 21 bases in the middle. CDR3 bases: TGTGCCAGCAGCTTGTATAGTGGGTGGGCTAATGGAGGCTACACCTTC. It encodes CASSLYSGWANGGYTF.

The CDR3 DNA reads TGTGCCAGCAGAGTTTCAGCGGGAGCAGGAGATACGCAGTATTTT. It encodes CASRVSAGAGDTQYF. This rearrangement joins TRBV21-1 to TRBJ2-3; the table's D call of TRBD2 was not tested on the DNA. TRBV21-1 is listed as a pseudogene. The CDR3 sequence is 15 residues long.

The gene calls are TRBV7-9 and TRBJ1-2; 8 nucleotides align to TRBD1. V lost 5 bases to trimming and J lost 4 bases; unmatched junction nucleotides: 15. CDR1 and CDR2 from the germline V gene are SEHNR and FQNEAQ (reference sequence). The CDR3 consists of 17 residues. CDR3 DNA sequence: TGTGCCAGCAGCAAACCGGGACAGGTGAACTCCCCCTATGGCTACACCTTC. This translates into CASSKPGQVNSPYGYTF.

This clone was detected a few times. The chain employs TRBV28 and TRBJ1-3; the D gene is possibly TRBD1 (5 bases). This CDR3 spans 14 amino acids. Germline CDR1 and CDR2: MDHEN and SYDVKM. Trimming pared 5 bases from V and 2 bases from J, leaving 10 bases between. CDR3 sequence: CASSPSTAGNTIYF. The CDR3, as DNA: TGTGCCAGCAGTCCATCGACAGCTGGAAACACCATATATTTT.

In DNA form, the CDR3 reads TGTGCCAGCAGCCAATTTACTAGCGGGAGCTCCTACGAGCAGTACTTC. This sequence encodes CASSQFTSGSSYEQYF. The rearrangement uses TRBV5-4 and TRBJ2-7, with TRBD2 matching over 11 bases. Germline V lookup: CDR1 SGHNT, CDR2 YYREEE (reference sequence). J was trimmed by 0 bases and V by 4 bases; bases with no gene match: 6. CDR3 length: 16 amino acids.

V usage is TRBV7-9 and J usage is TRBJ2-2; D uncertain. The V and J ends lost 5 bases and 4 bases respectively, with 8 bases between them. CDR3 length: 13 residues. The V gene's germline CDR1 is SEHNR and CDR2 FQNEAQ (reference sequence). The CDR3 nucleotides are TGTGCCAGCAGCCTCCTAGGCACCGGGGAGCTGTTTTTT. Protein product: CASSLLGTGELFF. Using reference TRBV7-9 and TRBJ2-2 for the parts outside the CDR3, the full variable domain is DTGVSQNPRHKITKRGQNVTFRCDPISEHNRLYWYRQTLGQGPEFLTYFQNEAQLEKSRLLSDRFSAERPKGSFSTLEIQRTEQGDSAMYLCASSLLGTGELFFGEGSRLTVL.

This clone appeared a single time. V usage is TRBV7-6 and J usage is TRBJ2-2; a weak D match, TRBD2 (6 bases). Trimming cost V 1 base and J 5 bases, with 11 bases left between them. CDR3 length: 15 residues. Germline CDR1 and CDR2: SGHVS and FNYEAQ. The CDR3 coding sequence is TGTGCCAGCAGCTTAGGAGGGACTGCTACCGGGGAGCTGTTTTTT. It is translated as CASSLGGTATGELFF.

The chain carries TRBV5-1 and TRBJ2-1; a weak D match, TRBD2 (6 bases). Trimming removed 0 bases at V and 3 bases at J, with 10 bases between. This CDR3 has 15 residues. Per germline, CDR1 SGHRS and CDR2 YFSETQ. CDR3 protein: CASSLAGGNYNEQFF. As DNA, the CDR3 is TGCGCCAGCAGCTTGGCCGGGGGAAACTACAATGAGCAGTTCTTC.

The V gene is TRBV2, the J gene TRBJ1-1, with D unresolved. V dropped 2 bases and J dropped 10 bases, with 8 bases sitting between them. This CDR3 spans 11 amino acids. Germline V gene sequence: CDR1 SNHLY, CDR2 FYNNEI. The CDR3 DNA reads TGTGCCAGCAGTGAATTCGGGAGAGCTTTCTTT. Protein product: CASSEFGRAFF.

V and J are TRBV7-2 and TRBJ1-2, with D possibly being TRBD1 (6 bases). Germline-derived CDR1 and CDR2 are SGHTA and FQGNSA. V was pared by 5 bases and J by 3 bases, with 10 bases between. CDR3 length: 13 amino acids. The CDR3 region has the DNA TGTGCCAGCAGCCCAGGGGCTGACTATGGCTACACCTTC. Amino acid sequence: CASSPGADYGYTF.

A few counts support this clone. V is TRBV2 and J is TRBJ1-5; D ambiguous. Per germline, CDR1 SNHLY and CDR2 FYNNEI. The CDR3 is 15 residues long. Trimming shortened V by 8 bases and J by 1 base, and 15 bases separated the two germline ends. In nucleotides, the CDR3 is TGTGCCAGCGGTAAGGAAGCAACCAGCAATCAGCCCCAGCATTTT. This sequence encodes CASGKEATSNQPQHF.

In its sample, this clone was seen a few times. This sequence joins TRBV6-5 and TRBJ1-5; perhaps TRBD1 as D (5 bases). CDR1 is MNHEY and CDR2 is SVGAGI in the germline V gene. V was pared by 2 bases and J by 5 bases, with 7 bases between. This CDR3 region has 13 residues. CDR3 nucleotide sequence: TGTGCCAGCAGTTACCGCAGGGATCAGCCCCAGCATTTT. Its protein product is CASSYRRDQPQHF.

V is TRBV7-2 and J is TRBJ1-2; D is ambiguous. The germline V gene has CDR1 SGHTA and CDR2 FQGNSA. The CDR3 spans 13 residues. With 1 base removed from V and 7 bases from J, the gap between germline ends came to 10 bases. The DNA of the CDR3 is TGTGCCAGCAGCTTAGTGCTGACGGCTGGCTACACCTTC. This sequence encodes CASSLVLTAGYTF.

The CDR3: CASSYRTSGKVISEQFF. The DNA for the CDR3 is TGTGCCAGCAGCTACAGGACTAGCGGGAAGGTGATCAGTGAGCAGTTCTTC. J is TRBJ2-1 and V is TRBV5-4; 12 bases align to TRBD2. The germline V gene has CDR1 SGHNT and CDR2 YYREEE (reference sequence). The CDR3 is 17 amino acids. V lost 3 bases to trimming and J lost 9 bases; unmatched junction nucleotides: 13.

The chain is built from TRBV5-1 and TRBJ2-7; 7 bases agree with TRBD1. Looked up from germline, CDR1 is SGHRS and CDR2 is YFSETQ. With V trimmed by 1 base and J by 6 bases, 13 bases remained unmatched. This CDR3 is built from 16 residues. The CDR3 DNA reads as TGCGCCAGCAGCTTGACGACAGGGATCGGGGAAGTCGAGCAGTACTTC. It encodes CASSLTTGIGEVEQYF.

This chain uses TRBV10-2 with TRBJ1-3; D ambiguous. Looked up from germline, CDR1 is WSHSY and CDR2 is SAAADI. V was cut by 5 bases and J by 1 base, with 12 bases left in between. The CDR3 is made up of 15 amino acids. This chain's CDR3 is CASSTPPGSGNTIYF. DNA of the CDR3: TGCGCCAGCAGTACCCCTCCGGGGTCTGGAAACACCATATATTTT.

V and J are TRBV5-1 and TRBJ1-1; a possible D gene is TRBD1 (5 bases). The germline gives CDR1 SGHRS, CDR2 YFSETQ. The CDR3 loop spans 13 amino acids. Trimming shortened V by 0 bases and J by 7 bases, and 10 bases separated the two germline ends. CDR3 residues: CASSLAWGNEAFF. The DNA for the CDR3 is TGCGCCAGCAGCTTGGCCTGGGGGAATGAAGCTTTCTTT.

This clone was seen only once. This chain links TRBV28 with TRBJ2-7; 7 bases fit TRBD2. After removal of 6 bases from V and 6 bases from J, the junction contained 14 bases not matched to a gene. The length of the CDR3 is 15 residues. In germline, CDR1 is MDHEN, CDR2 SYDVKM. CDR3 sequence (DNA): TGTGCCAGCAGCCCCCCGGAGCGGGAATTAACCGAGCAGTACTTC. This translates into CASSPPERELTEQYF.

In nucleotides, the CDR3 is TGTGCCAGCAGTTACAGTACGACAGGGGGTAGAGATACGCAGTATTTT. This translates into CASSYSTTGGRDTQYF. The V call is TRBV6-5, the J call TRBJ2-3; 9 positions agree with TRBD1. Germline V gives CDR1 MNHEY, CDR2 SVGAGI. The CDR3 spans 16 residues. With 2 bases clipped from V and 5 bases from J, the junction kept 8 bases outside the gene matches.

This chain joins TRBV28 and TRBJ2-3; TRBD1 matches 10 bases. The ends lost 2 bases at V and 4 bases at J; junction bases unmatched: 24. CDR3 size: 22 residues. Per germline, CDR1 MDHEN and CDR2 SYDVKM. The CDR3 DNA follows: TGTGCCAGCAGTTTACCCCCGCTTAGGCGGGACAGGGGCGCCTGGGATCCAGATACGCAGTATTTT. It codes for CASSLPPLRRDRGAWDPDTQYF.

The chain combines TRBV5-1 with TRBJ2-7; 9 bases line up with TRBD1. This CDR3 comprises 15 residues. The V gene's germline CDR1 is SGHRS and CDR2 YFSETQ. Trimming cost V 0 bases and J 5 bases; bases outside gene matches: 6. For the CDR3, the DNA is TGCGCCAGCAGCTTGGTCCGGACAGGGGCCCACGAGCAGTACTTC. Translating it yields CASSLVRTGAHEQYF.

This clone was counted a few times. J is TRBJ1-2 and V is TRBV2; 9 positions agree with TRBD1. Trimming removed 4 bases from V and 6 bases from J; junction bases left unmatched: 6. The CDR3 covers 14 residues. CDR1 SNHLY and CDR2 FYNNEI come from the germline V gene. This CDR3 is CASSGGQGADGYTF. The CDR3 DNA is TGTGCCAGCAGTGGGGGACAGGGTGCGGATGGCTACACCTTC.

The rearrangement links TRBV6-5 to TRBJ1-5; D remains unclear. Trimming shortened V by 6 bases and J by 3 bases, and 6 bases separated the two germline ends. The CDR3 has 12 amino acids. Germline CDR1 reads MNHEY; CDR2 reads SVGAGI. The CDR3 DNA sequence: TGTGCCAGCAGATCCAACAATCAGCCCCAGCATTTT. This sequence encodes CASRSNNQPQHF.

This clone was seen only once. V gene TRBV28 combines with J gene TRBJ2-2, with unresolved D. CDR3 length: 14 amino acids. Trimming pared 3 bases from V and 5 bases from J, leaving 10 bases between. The germline CDR1 and CDR2 sequences are MDHEN and SYDVKM. CDR3 sequence reads: CASSLLSETGELFF. The CDR3 coding sequence is TGTGCCAGCAGTTTGCTCTCCGAAACCGGGGAGCTGTTTTTT.

The CDR3 nucleotides are TGTGCCAGCCTGCGACAGGGTTTCGGAAAACTGTTTTTT. Translated, it gives CASLRQGFGKLFF. This chain joins TRBV2 and TRBJ1-4; 7 bases agree with TRBD1. This CDR3 has 13 amino acids. In germline, CDR1 is SNHLY, CDR2 FYNNEI. V shed 8 bases and J 10 bases; nucleotides not matched to a gene: 10.